The 5 T cell receptor beta chains given below trace back to one sample, sequenced in a study of Graves' ophthalmopathy and Graves' hyperthyroidism. Beta-chain TCR CDR3 regions were amplified from RNA transcripts. HTBI-primed first-round RT-PCR preceded second-round multiplex PCR. TCRdb processed the multiplex PCR reads anew with MiXCR; each CDR3 protein has one entry. The repertoire has about 740,000 distinct CDR3 sequences, roughly 40% of them found once; the top ten carry approximately 46%. The specimen was peripheral blood. These receptors were obtained from an adult man with Graves' ophthalmopathy.

The sample holds a few counts of this clonotype. The chain uses TRBV25-1 and TRBJ2-7; 9 bases agree with TRBD1. Trimming at V came to 5 bases and at J to 4 bases, leaving 6 bases not matched to a gene. The CDR3 covers 14 residues. Germline CDR1 is MGHDK and CDR2 is SYGVNS. CDR3: CASSTTGTGYEQYF. Here the CDR3 DNA reads TGTGCCAGCAGTACAACCGGGACAGGGTACGAGCAGTACTTC.

Only a few counts were recorded for this clonotype. J is TRBJ1-5 and V is TRBV25-1; the D gene is possibly TRBD1 (5 bases). Germline V gives CDR1 MGHDK, CDR2 SYGVNS. The CDR3 consists of 13 residues. The CDR3 loop reads CARSGASNQPQHF. The CDR3 region has the DNA TGTGCTAGAAGTGGGGCGAGCAATCAGCCCCAGCATTTT.

This clonotype has a handful of counts. The rearrangement joins TRBV10-3 to TRBJ2-7; the match to TRBD1 covers 8 bases. Germline CDR1 reads ENHRY; CDR2 reads SYGVKD. The CDR3 sequence is 14 residues long. J gave up 6 bases and V 10 bases, and 14 bases lay outside the gene matches. In DNA, the CDR3 is TGTGCCAGCAAGGCCCCGACAGGGACAGGCGAGCAGTACTTC. The encoded protein is CASKAPTGTGEQYF.

The chain links TRBV15 to TRBJ2-3, with 9 bases matching TRBD1. The CDR3 is 17 amino acids. Germline assignment: CDR1 LNHNV and CDR2 YYDKDF (reference sequence). The J segment lost 4 bases and the V segment lost 0 bases, leaving 8 bases of the junction unmatched. CDR3 region: CATSREQGAFLADTQYF. Here the CDR3 DNA reads TGTGCCACCAGCAGAGAACAGGGGGCGTTTTTGGCAGATACGCAGTATTTT.

The chain uses TRBV25-1 and TRBJ1-3; D is unclear. Germline CDR1 is MGHDK and CDR2 is SYGVNS. The CDR3 covers 16 residues. V was pared by 6 bases and J by 0 bases, with 15 bases between. This CDR3 is CASSLGPGYSGNTIYF. CDR3 DNA sequence: TGTGCCAGCAGCTTAGGTCCGGGCTACTCTGGAAACACCATATATTTT.